Listed here are 32 T cell receptor beta chains from one sample, sequenced in a study of cytomegalovirus exposure and HLA in healthy donors. The PCR ran on 60 Vbeta and 13 Jbeta primers. TCRdb keeps only in-frame clones here, not all; method: immunoSEQ multiplex PCR. The data show around 99,000 clones, around 77% seen once. Sequencing used PBMCs. The origin of the receptors is a man over 45 in good health and CMV-seropositive.

The chain links TRBV6-5 to TRBJ1-1; maybe TRBD1 (5 bases). Trimming took off 8 bases at V and 0 bases at J, with 7 bases between the two ends. CDR3 length: 12 residues. The germline gives CDR1 MNHEY, CDR2 SVGAGI. CDR3 amino acids: CASSGVNTEAFF. The DNA for the CDR3 is TGTGCCAGCTCGGGGGTGAACACTGAAGCTTTCTTT.

V usage is TRBV19 and J usage is TRBJ1-5; D may be TRBD1 (5 bases). CDR3 length: 15 amino acids. V was cut by 8 bases and J by 4 bases, with 18 bases left in between. Germline CDR1 and CDR2: LNHDA and SQIVND (reference sequence). The CDR3 coding sequence is TGTGCCAGTTCTGGATCATGGGGGGGGAATCAGCCCCAGCATTTT. It encodes CASSGSWGGNQPQHF.

This rearrangement joins TRBV5-1 to TRBJ2-1; TRBD1 matches at 8 bases. Germline values: CDR1 SGHRS, CDR2 YFSETQ. With 3 bases clipped from V and 6 bases from J, the junction kept 2 bases outside the gene matches. The CDR3 length is 13 residues. The CDR3 nucleotides are TGCGCCAGCAGCTCAGACAGGGGCAATGAGCAGTTCTTC. Encoded protein: CASSSDRGNEQFF.

This chain uses TRBV7-6 with TRBJ1-6; unclear D gene. With 1 base removed from V and 9 bases from J, the gap between germline ends came to 10 bases. The CDR3 covers 14 residues. The germline V gene has CDR1 SGHVS and CDR2 FNYEAQ. In DNA, the CDR3 is TGTGCCAGCAGCTTAGGGCAAGAAAGTTCACCCCTCCACTTT. Protein sequence: CASSLGQESSPLHF.

The J gene is TRBJ1-1, the V gene TRBV7-9; D is unclear. The germline V gene has CDR1 SEHNR and CDR2 FQNEAQ (reference sequence). V was trimmed by 3 bases and J by 0 bases, leaving 11 bases between them. CDR3 length: 15 amino acids. CDR3 protein: CASSLAAVMNTEAFF. The CDR3 DNA follows: TGTGCCAGCAGCTTGGCGGCGGTCATGAACACTGAAGCTTTCTTT.

V gene TRBV7-9 combines with J gene TRBJ2-2; possible D gene TRBD1, 5 bases. Germline V CDR1 and CDR2: SEHNR, FQNEAQ (reference sequence). The CDR3 is 14 amino acids. Trimming removed 4 bases at V and 4 bases at J, with 10 bases between. CDR3 DNA: TGTGCCAGCAGCTGGGGCAGTATCACCGGGGAGCTGTTTTTT. Encoded protein: CASSWGSITGELFF.

This clone was observed a few times. The chain carries TRBV7-9 and TRBJ1-5; D gene unclear. Per germline, CDR1 SEHNR and CDR2 FQNEAQ (reference sequence). V gave up 5 bases and J gave up 2 bases, with 7 bases separating them. This CDR3 region has 13 residues. In DNA, the CDR3 is TGTGCCAGCAGCCGCGGAGGCAATCAGCCCCAGCATTTT. Amino acid sequence: CASSRGGNQPQHF.

The chain couples TRBV19 to TRBJ2-7, with 7 bases fitting TRBD2. The V gene's germline CDR1 is LNHDA and CDR2 SQIVND (reference sequence). The CDR3 is 15 amino acids. V shed 6 bases, J shed 3 bases, and the junction held 11 bases outside the gene matches. The DNA of the CDR3 is TGTGCCAGTAGCACACGGGCGGGGGTTAACTACGAGCAGTACTTC. It specifies CASSTRAGVNYEQYF.

The V and J genes are TRBV2 and TRBJ2-7; TRBD1 agrees at 7 bases. J gave up 5 bases and V 8 bases, and 9 bases lay outside the gene matches. Germline CDR1 SNHLY, CDR2 FYNNEI. The CDR3 has 13 amino acids. The CDR3 sequence: CASREGARNEQYF. Here the CDR3 DNA reads TGTGCCAGCCGAGAGGGGGCTCGGAACGAGCAGTACTTC.

This clone came up a few times. CDR3 in amino acids: CASSWAGEETQYF. DNA of the CDR3: TGTGCCAGCAGCTGGGCGGGGGAAGAGACCCAGTACTTC. The chain carries TRBV7-9 and TRBJ2-5, with 7 bases identical to TRBD2. Germline V CDR1 and CDR2: SEHNR, FQNEAQ (reference sequence). Germline trimming cut 4 bases from V and 3 bases from J; bases unmatched to any gene: 2. The CDR3 has 13 amino acids. Full variable domain (outside the CDR3, taken from reference TRBV7-9 and TRBJ2-5): DTGVSQNPRHKITKRGQNVTFRCDPISEHNRLYWYRQTLGQGPEFLTYFQNEAQLEKSRLLSDRFSAERPKGSFSTLEIQRTEQGDSAMYLCASSWAGEETQYFGPGTRLLVL.

This clone was seen a handful of times. The chain uses TRBV30 and TRBJ2-2; 9 nucleotides align to TRBD1. Germline CDR1 is GTSNPN and CDR2 is SVGIG (reference sequence). The CDR3 has 14 amino acids. The V segment lost 4 bases and the J segment 7 bases; nucleotides outside the gene matches: 7. CDR3 nucleotides: TGTGCCTGGAATAAAGGGACAGGGAACGGGGAGCTGTTTTTT. The encoded protein is CAWNKGTGNGELFF. The complete variable domain, with remaining parts taken from reference TRBV30 and TRBJ2-2, reads SQTIHQWPATLVQPVGSPLSLECTVEGTSNPNLYWYRQAAGRGLQLLFYSVGIGQISSEVPQNLSASRPQDRQFILSSKKLLLSDSGFYLCAWNKGTGNGELFFGEGSRLTVL.

This chain connects TRBV15 to TRBJ2-2, with D possibly TRBD2 on 7 matching bases. CDR1 LNHNV and CDR2 YYDKDF come from the germline V gene (reference sequence). This CDR3 region has 13 residues. Trimming removed 6 bases from V and 9 bases from J, with 14 bases in between. The CDR3 DNA is TGTGCCACCAGTGCGGGGGCTATCAGGGAGCTGTTTTTT. Its translation: CATSAGAIRELFF. Full variable domain (remainder filled in from reference TRBV15 and TRBJ2-2): DAMVIQNPRYQVTQFGKPVTLSCSQTLNHNVMYWYQQKSSQAPKLLFHYYDKDFNNEADTPDNFQSRRPNTSFCFLDIRSPGLGDTAMYLCATSAGAIRELFFGEGSRLTVL.

The chain carries TRBV18 and TRBJ1-1; 10 nucleotides align to TRBD1. The germline V gene has CDR1 KGHSH and CDR2 LQKENI. V shed 3 bases, J shed 6 bases, and the junction held 1 base outside the gene matches. The CDR3 totals 13 residues. CDR3 in amino acids: CASSPGQGAEAFF. The CDR3 bases are TGTGCCAGCTCACCCGGACAGGGGGCTGAAGCTTTCTTT.

The rearrangement joins TRBV30 to TRBJ2-3; 7 nucleotides align to TRBD1. The V and J ends lost 4 bases and 2 bases, in that order; junction bases with no gene match: 15. The germline V gene encodes CDR1 GTSNPN and CDR2 SVGIG (reference sequence). This CDR3 comprises 17 residues. CDR3 DNA: TGTGCCTGGACCGCCCGAGGGAACAGGGGCATCACAGATACGCAGTATTTT. Protein product: CAWTARGNRGITDTQYF.

The chain couples TRBV6-5 to TRBJ2-5, with D perhaps matching TRBD1 (6 bases). The CDR3 contains 15 residues. Trimming cost V 8 bases and J 3 bases, with 19 bases left between them. Germline V CDR1 and CDR2: MNHEY, SVGAGI. CDR3 in DNA: TGTGCCAGCGGGGGTGTCGGGGCAGGGGAAGAGACCCAGTACTTC. Translating gives CASGGVGAGEETQYF.

Here the CDR3 reads CASSLTAGGASTDTQYF. The CDR3 nucleotides are TGCGCCAGCAGCTTGACAGCGGGGGGCGCTAGCACAGATACGCAGTATTTT. This chain joins TRBV5-1 and TRBJ2-3; 9 nucleotides agree with TRBD2. The CDR3 is made up of 17 amino acids. Looked up from germline, CDR1 is SGHRS and CDR2 is YFSETQ. With 1 base clipped from V and 0 bases from J, the junction kept 6 bases outside the gene matches. Looking up the rest from reference TRBV5-1 and TRBJ2-3 gives the full variable domain: KAGVTQTPRYLIKTRGQQVTLSCSPISGHRSVSWYQQTPGQGLQFLFEYFSETQRNKGNFPGRFSGRQFSNSRSEMNVSTLELGDSALYLCASSLTAGGASTDTQYFGPGTRLTVL.

This clone turned up a few times. The chain is built from TRBV5-6 and TRBJ1-6; 7 bases are a match to TRBD1. Germline values: CDR1 SGHDT, CDR2 YYEEEE. With 3 bases clipped from V and 6 bases from J, the junction kept 6 bases outside the gene matches. The CDR3 covers 15 residues. The CDR3 loop reads CASSWDSVSNSPLHF. CDR3 nucleotides: TGTGCCAGCAGCTGGGACAGCGTTAGTAATTCACCCCTCCACTTT.

This rearrangement joins TRBV28 to TRBJ2-5; 9 bases are shared with TRBD2. This CDR3 spans 17 amino acids. Germline CDR1 and CDR2: MDHEN and SYDVKM. V was clipped by 4 bases and J by 5 bases; unmatched bases: 14. CDR3 protein: CASSSPGAGGPFETQYF. DNA for the CDR3: TGTGCCAGCAGTTCACCCGGGGCGGGGGGGCCTTTTGAGACCCAGTACTTC.

This chain connects TRBV15 to TRBJ1-1, with D possibly TRBD1 on 5 matching bases. Germline values: CDR1 LNHNV, CDR2 YYDKDF (reference sequence). This CDR3 comprises 16 residues. V gave up 4 bases and J gave up 0 bases, with 15 bases separating them. Here the CDR3 reads CATSTRVTDMNTEAFF. CDR3 nucleotides: TGTGCCACCAGCACGAGAGTGACAGACATGAACACTGAAGCTTTCTTT.

CDR3 residues: CASSQRTGSYEQYF. In nucleotides, the CDR3 is TGTGCCAGCAGCCAACGGACAGGGTCCTACGAGCAGTACTTC. This chain joins TRBV6-1 and TRBJ2-7; 8 positions agree with TRBD1. Per germline, CDR1 MNHNS and CDR2 SASEGT. Trimming at V came to 6 bases and at J to 1 base, leaving 5 bases not matched to a gene. The CDR3 runs to 14 residues.

Details on this clone: A junction end diverges from the germline sequence, so it may reflect a read error. This chain's CDR3 is CAWSVDQGAGLSF. The DNA for the CDR3 is TGTGCCTGGAGTGTAGACCAGGGGGCAGGTCTATCCTTC. The gene calls are TRBV30 and TRBJ2-7; 8 bases fit TRBD1. Germline CDR1 and CDR2: GTSNPN and SVGIG (reference sequence). This CDR3 region has 13 residues.

V gene TRBV2 combines with J gene TRBJ2-7, with a weak D call TRBD1 (6 bases). Trimming took 7 bases from V and 3 from J, leaving 13 bases between them. CDR1 SNHLY and CDR2 FYNNEI come from the germline V gene. There are 13 residues in the CDR3. CDR3 region: CASKGVSFYEQYF. The CDR3 nucleotides read TGTGCCAGCAAGGGGGTCTCCTTCTACGAGCAGTACTTC.

In this sample, this clone turned up once. This sequence joins TRBV7-3 and TRBJ1-6, with D tentatively TRBD1 (6 bases). The V end was cut by 4 bases, the J end by 6 bases, with 10 bases between. The V gene's germline CDR1 is SGHTA and CDR2 FQGTGA. The CDR3 totals 14 residues. The CDR3 region is CASSSGTPNSPLHF. As DNA, the CDR3 is TGTGCCAGCAGCTCCGGGACACCTAATTCACCCCTCCACTTT. The entire variable domain, with the rest obtained from reference TRBV7-3 and TRBJ1-6, is as follows: GAGVSQTPSNKVTEKGKYVELRCDPISGHTALYWYRQSLGQGPEFLIYFQGTGAADDSGLPNDRFFAVRPEGSVSTLKIQRTERGDSAVYLCASSSGTPNSPLHFGNGTRLTVT.

This clone was counted a single time. The chain uses TRBV6-5 and TRBJ2-7; no reliable D call. CDR3 length: 14 amino acids. The germline V and J ends were trimmed by 6 bases and 0 bases, with 12 bases remaining between them. Germline V lookup: CDR1 MNHEY, CDR2 SVGAGI. CDR3 protein: CASSISRNSYEQYF. The CDR3, as DNA: TGTGCCAGCAGCATAAGCAGGAACTCCTACGAGCAGTACTTC.

In this sample, this clone turned up once. CDR3 nucleotides: TGCGCCAGCAGCCAAGTTGTAGCAAGCGGGATCGTTTCCTACAATGAGCAGTTCTTC. Its protein product is CASSQVVASGIVSYNEQFF. This chain uses TRBV4-1 with TRBJ2-1, with 7 bases matching TRBD2. J gave up 1 base and V 1 base, and 13 bases lay outside the gene matches. The CDR3 is 19 amino acids. Per germline, CDR1 MGHRA and CDR2 YSYEKL.

The table lists this clone with a few counts. The chain uses TRBV6-5 and TRBJ2-5, with a tentative D call TRBD2 (7 bases). From germline, CDR1 is MNHEY and CDR2 SVGAGI. The ends were cut back, 8 bases at V and 9 bases at J, with 19 bases in the middle. The CDR3 runs to 13 residues. The CDR3 loop reads CASGGASGAAQYF. The CDR3 DNA reads TGTGCCAGCGGGGGGGCGTCCGGGGCGGCCCAGTACTTC.

The CDR3 DNA is TGTGCCAGCAGCTTGGACGAGGCTCAGCCCCAGCATTTT. Amino acids: CASSLDEAQPQHF. The chain has TRBV5-5 and TRBJ1-5, with no clear D. Germline CDR1 and CDR2: SGHKS and YYEKEE (reference sequence). CDR3 length: 13 residues. V was clipped by 0 bases and J by 6 bases, with 7 bases between them.

The rearrangement uses TRBV5-1 and TRBJ2-6, with unresolved D. Germline V gene lookup returns CDR1 SGHRS and CDR2 YFSETQ. The ends were cut back, 2 bases at V and 2 bases at J, with 8 bases in the middle. CDR3 length: 15 amino acids. CDR3 sequence: CASSLPGPGANVLTF. CDR3 nucleotide sequence: TGCGCCAGCAGCTTACCAGGTCCTGGGGCCAACGTCCTGACTTTC.

This sequence joins TRBV5-4 and TRBJ2-1; the match to TRBD2 covers 12 bases. There are 16 residues in the CDR3. The V and J ends lost 3 bases and 9 bases, in that order; junction bases with no gene match: 10. Germline CDR1 SGHNT, CDR2 YYREEE (reference sequence). CDR3 sequence reads: CASSSRELAGGGEQFF. CDR3 nucleotides: TGTGCCAGCAGCTCCCGCGAACTAGCGGGGGGAGGTGAGCAGTTCTTC.

The rearrangement joins TRBV4-1 to TRBJ1-2, with no clear D. The CDR3 totals 15 residues. V lost 0 bases to trimming and J lost 6 bases, with 14 bases between them. CDR1 and CDR2 from the germline V gene are MGHRA and YSYEKL. CDR3 bases: TGCGCCAGCAGCCAAGACGCGTCTCTGGAGGATGGCTACACCTTC. Translated: CASSQDASLEDGYTF.

This chain links TRBV7-3 with TRBJ2-3; 8 bases map to TRBD2. The J segment lost 15 bases and the V segment lost 5 bases, leaving 13 bases of the junction unmatched. Germline V lookup: CDR1 SGHTA, CDR2 FQGTGA. There are 13 residues in the CDR3. CDR3 nucleotide sequence: TGTGCCAGCAGCGACGTCACAAGCGGGAGCCGCTATTTT. It codes for CASSDVTSGSRYF. Drawing the rest from reference TRBV7-3 and TRBJ2-3, the complete variable domain is GAGVSQTPSNKVTEKGKYVELRCDPISGHTALYWYRQSLGQGPEFLIYFQGTGAADDSGLPNDRFFAVRPEGSVSTLKIQRTERGDSAVYLCASSDVTSGSRYFGPGTRLTVL.

The chain recombines TRBV7-9 with TRBJ2-1, with 8 bases identical to TRBD2. Trimming cost V 5 bases and J 6 bases; bases outside gene matches: 9. Germline-derived CDR1 and CDR2 are SEHNR and FQNEAQ (reference sequence). The CDR3 runs to 15 residues. CDR3 protein: CASSLGTSGSNEQFF. The CDR3 nucleotides are TGTGCCAGCAGCCTCGGGACTAGTGGGTCCAATGAGCAGTTCTTC.